These 10 T cell receptor beta chains were all obtained from the same sample, sequenced in a study of shared clonotypes between healthy human individuals. The table came from immunoSEQ multiplex PCR; TCRdb's copy has only in-frame clones and leaves some out. The sample contains some 2,000,000 clones, approximately 94% of which appear only once. Sample: naive CD4+ T cells sorted from blood. Subset here: CD45RA+ positively selected. The receptors were gathered from a man between 18 and 29 years old in good health.

The chain combines TRBV6-5 with TRBJ1-3; D unresolved. Looked up from germline, CDR1 is MNHEY and CDR2 is SVGAGI. V lost 6 bases, J lost 4 bases, and 13 bases lay in between. The CDR3 consists of 14 residues. The CDR3 DNA reads as TGTGCCAGCAGATCGGGTGGATCCGGAAACACCATATATTTT. This sequence encodes CASRSGGSGNTIYF.

This chain connects TRBV7-8 to TRBJ2-5, with D hard to call. CDR3 length: 14 residues. Looked up from germline, CDR1 is SGHVS and CDR2 is FQNEAQ. Between the trimmed V and J ends, which lost 5 bases and 5 bases, there was a span of 15 bases. As DNA, the CDR3 is TGTGCCAGCAGCCCCCGTTGGCTGGGGGAGACCCAGTACTTC. It yields the protein CASSPRWLGETQYF.

In this sample, this clone turned up once. The chain recombines TRBV10-2 with TRBJ1-1; D remains ambiguous. Germline V gives CDR1 WSHSY, CDR2 SAAADI. The V end lost 8 bases, the J end lost 3 bases, and 7 bases lay between the germline ends. This CDR3 has 11 amino acids. This chain's CDR3 is CASSGYTEAFF. As DNA, the CDR3 is TGCGCCAGCTCAGGTTACACTGAAGCTTTCTTT.

This clone was seen just once. The rearrangement uses TRBV2 and TRBJ2-1; 9 positions match TRBD1. Germline CDR1 and CDR2: SNHLY and FYNNEI. The CDR3 loop spans 16 amino acids. J lost 9 bases, V lost 6 bases, and 15 bases had no gene match. The CDR3 sequence: CASRLQGADPRGEQFF. The CDR3 bases are TGTGCCAGCAGGTTACAGGGGGCCGACCCCCGGGGTGAGCAGTTCTTC.

This sequence joins TRBV28 and TRBJ2-5; D gene unclear. Germline V gives CDR1 MDHEN, CDR2 SYDVKM. Between the trimmed V and J ends, which lost 3 bases and 1 base, there was a span of 9 bases. The CDR3 has 14 residues. The DNA of the CDR3 is TGTGCCAGCAGTTTTGCGAACAGCCAAGAGACCCAGTACTTC. It yields the protein CASSFANSQETQYF.

The V gene is TRBV10-3, the J gene TRBJ1-4; D remains ambiguous. The germline V gene has CDR1 ENHRY and CDR2 SYGVKD. CDR3 length: 15 amino acids. Trimming stripped 0 bases from V and 0 bases from J, with 5 bases between. The CDR3 bases are TGTGCCATCAGTGAGTCGGATGCAACTAATGAAAAACTGTTTTTT. Translating gives CAISESDATNEKLFF.

This clone was seen a single time. This chain joins TRBV5-1 and TRBJ2-1, with D perhaps TRBD1 (6 bases). The CDR3 contains 15 residues. Germline V CDR1 and CDR2: SGHRS, YFSETQ. Trimming cost V 6 bases and J 5 bases, with 18 bases left between them. The CDR3 is CASTPIDRSNNEQFF. CDR3 DNA sequence: TGCGCCAGCACCCCCATAGACAGGTCAAACAATGAGCAGTTCTTC.

V and J are TRBV2 and TRBJ2-2, with 7 bases lining up with TRBD1. This CDR3 has 14 residues. Germline V gene sequence: CDR1 SNHLY, CDR2 FYNNEI. Losses at the gene ends were 7 bases for V and 7 bases for J; bases not matched to a gene: 9. The CDR3 sequence is CASTDRVLGGELFF. The DNA for the CDR3 is TGTGCCAGCACCGACAGGGTGTTAGGCGGGGAGCTGTTTTTT. Full variable domain (remainder filled in from reference TRBV2 and TRBJ2-2): EPEVTQTPSHQVTQMGQEVILRCVPISNHLYFYWYRQILGQKVEFLVSFYNNEISEKSEIFDDQFSVERPDGSNFTLKIRSTKLEDSAMYFCASTDRVLGGELFFGEGSRLTVL.

V and J are TRBV4-1 and TRBJ2-7; 7 nucleotides agree with TRBD1. The CDR3 sequence is 15 residues long. Germline V gene data show CDR1 as MGHRA and CDR2 as YSYEKL. V was pared by 4 bases and J by 5 bases, with 11 bases of the junction left unmatched. The DNA for the CDR3 is TGCGCCAGCAGCCGAACCGGGACAGAGAAAAACGAGCAGTACTTC. Protein sequence: CASSRTGTEKNEQYF.

The genes are TRBV2 and TRBJ2-5; the match to TRBD2 covers 7 bases. This CDR3 has 14 amino acids. V was pared by 6 bases and J by 2 bases, with 6 bases of the junction left unmatched. CDR1 is SNHLY and CDR2 is FYNNEI in the germline V gene. The CDR3 region has the DNA TGTGCCAGCAGCGCGGGGGTCTCACAAGAGACCCAGTACTTC. Translating it yields CASSAGVSQETQYF.